This TCR beta chain emerged from a study of blood T cell repertoires in COVID-19. At the level of the study: In each case, the material was cDNA or gDNA derived from T cells, B-cell-depleted T cells, or PBMCs.

Clones were read by immunoSEQ multiplex PCR, and TCRdb kept only the in-frame ones, dropping some. The data show almost 250,000 clones, 70% to 90% seen once. Germline CDR1 SGDLS, CDR2 YYNGEE. V lost 3 bases to trimming and J lost 5 bases, with 14 bases between them. The CDR3 extends over 14 amino acids. V is TRBV9 and J is TRBJ2-5; a weak D match, TRBD2 (6 bases). Source material: PBMCs or T cells enriched from blood (not recorded which). This TCR was recovered from a woman aged 45-65 years who had recovered from COVID-19. The DNA for the CDR3 is TGTGCCAGCAGCGCCGGGACTCATCAGGAGACCCAGTACTTC. This sequence encodes CASSAGTHQETQYF.